The 5 T cell receptor beta chains in this list originate from one sample, sequenced in a study of T cell repertoires in ileal Crohn's disease. Repertoires were generated with immunoSEQ multiplex PCR, while TCRdb's copy carries only in-frame clones and drops some. Seen here are some 15,000 clones, roughly 60% observed once, and the top ten hold around 6.1%. The sample taken for sequencing was ileal tissue. All receptors come from an adult with Crohn's disease.

The chain couples TRBV6-5 to TRBJ1-1; the match to TRBD1 covers 9 bases. The CDR3 is 13 residues long. The germline gives CDR1 MNHEY, CDR2 SVGAGI. The trim removed 5 bases at V and 10 bases at J, leaving 8 bases unmatched. For the CDR3, the DNA is TGTGCCAGCAGTGGCGGGACAGGGCTCTCAGCTTTCTTT. It codes for CASSGGTGLSAFF.

CDR3 nucleotide sequence: TGTGCCAGCAGTTACGTGCGCTCGGGCACCGGGGAGCTGTTTTTT. Translation gives CASSYVRSGTGELFF. V and J are TRBV6-5 and TRBJ2-2; no clear D gene. CDR1 MNHEY and CDR2 SVGAGI come from the germline V gene. The length of the CDR3 is 15 residues. V was cut by 2 bases and J by 4 bases, with 11 bases left in between.

The rearrangement links TRBV5-1 to TRBJ2-2; D is uncertain. CDR3 size: 15 residues. The germline V gene has CDR1 SGHRS and CDR2 YFSETQ. The V end was cut by 0 bases, the J end by 2 bases, with 8 bases between. CDR3 nucleotides: TGCGCCAGCAGCTTGGGATGGCCTAACACCGGGGAGCTGTTTTTT. Protein product: CASSLGWPNTGELFF. The complete variable domain, with remaining parts taken from reference TRBV5-1 and TRBJ2-2, reads KAGVTQTPRYLIKTRGQQVTLSCSPISGHRSVSWYQQTPGQGLQFLFEYFSETQRNKGNFPGRFSGRQFSNSRSEMNVSTLELGDSALYLCASSLGWPNTGELFFGEGSRLTVL.

This clone is large in the sample. The chain employs TRBV6-5 and TRBJ2-7, with TRBD1 matching 8 bases. This CDR3 has 15 residues. V dropped 5 bases and J dropped 1; count of bases not matched to a gene: 7. Germline assignment: CDR1 MNHEY and CDR2 SVGAGI. The CDR3 DNA is TGTGCCAGCAGTCAGGAGTACAGGGGGTCCTACGAGCAGTACTTC. It specifies CASSQEYRGSYEQYF.

This CDR3 reads CASSVPDLGAIADYGYTF. DNA of the CDR3: TGTGCCAGCAGCGTTCCAGACTTGGGGGCAATCGCTGACTATGGCTACACCTTC. This chain joins TRBV5-4 and TRBJ1-2, with D possibly being TRBD1 (6 bases). Looked up from germline, CDR1 is SGHNT and CDR2 is YYREEE (reference sequence). V was pared by 4 bases and J by 3 bases, with 25 bases between. The CDR3 runs to 18 residues.